The next 11 T cell receptor beta chains were all read from a single sample in a study of cytomegalovirus exposure and HLA in healthy donors. Both 60 Vbeta primers and 13 Jbeta primers went into the PCR. Measured with immunoSEQ multiplex PCR; TCRdb has only the in-frame clones, and not every one. The sample has around 40,000 clones; 60% to 75% are singletons. The sample comprised PBMCs. The receptors here all came from a man aged 25-45 years in good health and CMV-seronegative.

Comments on this clone: Its ends do not fully match the called genes, so a read error is possible. The chain carries TRBV7-7 and TRBJ1-6, with D maybe TRBD1 (5 bases). This CDR3 comprises 13 residues. Germline V CDR1 and CDR2: SSHAT, FNYEAQ (reference sequence). For the CDR3, the DNA is TGTGCTAGCAGCTTGGGTCAGGGAACACCCCTCCACTTT. Protein sequence: CASSLGQGTPLHF.

The chain has TRBV4-2 and TRBJ2-2; 9 bases align to TRBD2. The CDR3 loop spans 17 amino acids. V lost 0 bases and J lost 7; bases outside the gene matches: 9. Looked up from germline, CDR1 is LGHNA and CDR2 is YNFKEQ. CDR3 residues: CASSQDYAGGINGELFF. The CDR3 DNA reads as TGTGCCAGCAGCCAAGATTACGCGGGGGGGATTAACGGGGAGCTGTTTTTT.

The rearrangement links TRBV18 to TRBJ2-3; D is ambiguous. The CDR3 runs 15 residues. Looked up from germline, CDR1 is KGHSH and CDR2 is LQKENI. V was clipped by 3 bases and J by 6 bases, with 16 bases between them. The CDR3 spells CASSPLASLGDTQYF. The DNA of the CDR3 is TGTGCCAGCTCACCTCTCGCTTCCCTCGGGGATACGCAGTATTTT.

The J gene is TRBJ1-5, the V gene TRBV7-9; no clear D. This CDR3 has 13 residues. V dropped 1 base and J dropped 6 bases, with 7 bases sitting between them. Germline CDR1 SEHNR, CDR2 FQNEAQ (reference sequence). In DNA form, the CDR3 reads TGTGCCAGCAGCTTAGATTCCCGTCAGCCCCAGCATTTT. Translation gives CASSLDSRQPQHF.

This clone was seen once. The rearrangement links TRBV29-1 to TRBJ2-1; TRBD2 might be the D (5 bases). The germline V gene has CDR1 SQVTM and CDR2 ANQGSEA. Trimming shortened V by 4 bases and J by 9 bases, and 7 bases separated the two germline ends. The CDR3 runs 10 residues. Here the CDR3 DNA reads TGCAGCGTTGCTGAGGGTGAGCAGTTCTTC. This gives the protein CSVAEGEQFF.

The rearrangement joins TRBV4-1 to TRBJ2-5; 7 nucleotides line up with TRBD1. The CDR3 loop spans 17 amino acids. Germline trimming cut 0 bases from V and 1 base from J; bases unmatched to any gene: 8. Germline V CDR1 and CDR2: MGHRA, YSYEKL. The CDR3 here is CASSQDPGQGVQETQYF. CDR3 nucleotides: TGCGCCAGCAGCCAAGATCCAGGGCAGGGGGTCCAAGAGACCCAGTACTTC.

This clone was counted between two and nine times. The chain carries TRBV18 and TRBJ1-1; a possible D gene is TRBD1 (5 bases). The CDR3 spans 13 residues. V was pared by 6 bases and J by 2 bases, with 10 bases between. Germline-derived CDR1 and CDR2 are KGHSH and LQKENI. The CDR3 spells CASSRDFNTEAFF. The CDR3 DNA is TGTGCCAGCTCCCGGGACTTCAACACTGAAGCTTTCTTT.

This clone was detected only once. V gene TRBV6-5 combines with J gene TRBJ1-5; D not certain. Germline-derived CDR1 and CDR2 are MNHEY and SVGAGI. V lost 9 bases and J lost 4, with 13 bases in between. The CDR3 consists of 13 residues. The CDR3 sequence: CASGRVANQPQHF. DNA of the CDR3: TGTGCCAGTGGCCGGGTCGCAAATCAGCCCCAGCATTTT.

The chain carries TRBV5-1 and TRBJ2-1; 10 nucleotides line up with TRBD2. This CDR3 is 15 amino acids long. Germline loops: CDR1 SGHRS, CDR2 YFSETQ. V gave up 4 bases and J gave up 3 bases; unmatched junction bases: 4. This CDR3 reads CASSMSGGGYNEQFF. CDR3 sequence (DNA): TGCGCCAGCAGCATGAGCGGGGGGGGCTACAATGAGCAGTTCTTC.

V gene TRBV5-4 combines with J gene TRBJ2-1; the D gene is possibly TRBD2 (7 bases). Per the germline V gene, CDR1 is SGHNT and CDR2 is YYREEE (reference sequence). This CDR3 spans 17 amino acids. V shed 2 bases and J shed 0 bases, with 15 bases lying between them. In DNA form, the CDR3 reads TGTGCCAGCAGCTTAGGGGGGCGGGGGAGCTCCTACAATGAGCAGTTCTTC. Translation: CASSLGGRGSSYNEQFF.

This clone was observed once. V is TRBV6-5 and J is TRBJ1-1; the D is unclear. The CDR3 sequence is 14 residues long. The V gene lost 0 bases and the J gene lost 4 bases, with 9 bases spanning the gap. The germline V gene has CDR1 MNHEY and CDR2 SVGAGI. CDR3 in DNA: TGTGCCAGCAGTTACTCGGTGACTTCCACTGAAGCTTTCTTT. Its translation: CASSYSVTSTEAFF.